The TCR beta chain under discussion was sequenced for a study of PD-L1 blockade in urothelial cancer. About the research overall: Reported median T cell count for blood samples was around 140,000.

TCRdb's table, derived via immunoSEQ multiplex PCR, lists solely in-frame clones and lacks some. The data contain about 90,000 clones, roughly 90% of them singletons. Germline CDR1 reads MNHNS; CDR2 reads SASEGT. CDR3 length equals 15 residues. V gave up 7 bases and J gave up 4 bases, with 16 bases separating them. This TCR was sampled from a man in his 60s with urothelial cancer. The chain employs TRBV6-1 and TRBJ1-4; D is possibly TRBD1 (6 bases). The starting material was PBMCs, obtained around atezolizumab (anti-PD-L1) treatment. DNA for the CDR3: TGTGCCAGCATTCTCCGGGGGGACATTAATGAAAAACTGTTTTTT. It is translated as CASILRGDINEKLFF.